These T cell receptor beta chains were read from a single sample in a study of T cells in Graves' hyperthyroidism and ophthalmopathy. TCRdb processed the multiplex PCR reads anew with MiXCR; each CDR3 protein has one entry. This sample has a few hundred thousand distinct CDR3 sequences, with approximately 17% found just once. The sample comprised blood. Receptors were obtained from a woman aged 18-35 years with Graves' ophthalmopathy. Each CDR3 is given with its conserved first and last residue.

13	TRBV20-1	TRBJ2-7	CSARDVLAYEQYF
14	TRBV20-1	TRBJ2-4	CSARERAHRGRQYF
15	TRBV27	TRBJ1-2	CASSLGGARWYGYTF
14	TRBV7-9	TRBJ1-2	CASSPSGAGGGYTF
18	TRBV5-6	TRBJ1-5	CASSSTLRGSAAGQPQHF
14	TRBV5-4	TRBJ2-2	CASNAAGVTGELFF
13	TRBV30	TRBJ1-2	CAWSAGANYGYTF
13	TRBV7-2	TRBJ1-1	CASSSLGGTEAFF
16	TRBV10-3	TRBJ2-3	CAISEKASGLPDTQYF
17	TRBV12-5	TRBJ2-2	CASGLYPGPGGTGELFF
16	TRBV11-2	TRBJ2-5	CASSLVGGGRQETQYF
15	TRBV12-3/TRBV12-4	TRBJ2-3	CASSKQQGALDTQYF
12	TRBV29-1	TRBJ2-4	CSVESGKNIQYF
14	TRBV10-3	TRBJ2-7	CATLSFDGTYEQYF
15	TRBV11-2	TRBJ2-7	CASSVKRGSSYGQYF
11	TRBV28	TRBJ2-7	CTAGPAYEQYF
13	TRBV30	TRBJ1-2	CAWSTSGVYGYTF
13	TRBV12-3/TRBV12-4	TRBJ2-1	CASSHGGGYEQFF
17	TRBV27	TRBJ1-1	CASSLSMAGLMNTEAFF
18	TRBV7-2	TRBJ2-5	CASSLAPGTSGFQETQYF
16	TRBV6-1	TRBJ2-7	CASSSAGLVDSYEQYF
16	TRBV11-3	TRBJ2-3	CASSLKSGLAGDTQYF
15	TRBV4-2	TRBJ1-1	CASSRTGEGGTEAFF
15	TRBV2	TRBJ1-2	CASSEAPGQGAGYTF